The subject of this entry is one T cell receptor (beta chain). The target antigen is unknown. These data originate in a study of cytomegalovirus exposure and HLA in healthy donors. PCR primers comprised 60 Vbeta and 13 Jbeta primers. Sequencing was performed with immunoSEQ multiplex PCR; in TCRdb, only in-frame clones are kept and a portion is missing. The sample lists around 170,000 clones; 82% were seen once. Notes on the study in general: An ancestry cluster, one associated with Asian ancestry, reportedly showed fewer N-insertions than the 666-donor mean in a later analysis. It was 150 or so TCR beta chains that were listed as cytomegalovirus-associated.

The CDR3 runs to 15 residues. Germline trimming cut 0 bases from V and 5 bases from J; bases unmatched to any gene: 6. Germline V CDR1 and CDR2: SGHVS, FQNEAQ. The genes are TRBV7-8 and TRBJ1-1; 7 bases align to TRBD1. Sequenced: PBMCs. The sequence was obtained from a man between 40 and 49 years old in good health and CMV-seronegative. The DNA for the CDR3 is TGTGCCAGCAGCTTAGCCAGGGGGATACGGACTGAAGCTTTCTTT. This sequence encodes CASSLARGIRTEAFF.